Shown below are 28 T cell receptor beta chains from a single sample sequenced in a study of blood T cell repertoires in COVID-19. Measured with immunoSEQ multiplex PCR; TCRdb has only the in-frame clones, and not every one. The sample has approximately 190,000 clones; around 83% are singletons. Material: peripheral blood. These receptors were collected from a woman aged 40 to 50 with acute or convalescent COVID-19.

The rearrangement uses TRBV15 and TRBJ2-3, with 7 positions matching TRBD2. Unmatched junction bases numbered 8, after V lost 0 bases and J lost 2 bases. The CDR3 covers 17 residues. The germline CDR1 and CDR2 sequences are LNHNV and YYDKDF (reference sequence). The CDR3 region has the DNA TGTGCCACCAGCAGAGATTCGGGGGGTGTAGTCACAGATACGCAGTATTTT. This gives the protein CATSRDSGGVVTDTQYF.

V usage is TRBV27 and J usage is TRBJ1-5; D not certain. CDR3 length equals 14 residues. The V gene lost 3 bases and the J gene lost 6 bases, with 12 bases spanning the gap. From germline, CDR1 is MNHEY and CDR2 SMNVEV (reference sequence). In DNA form, the CDR3 reads TGTGCCAGCAGTTTGGTTATCGGAGGTCAGCCCCAGCATTTT. Translated, it gives CASSLVIGGQPQHF.

The gene calls are TRBV28 and TRBJ1-5, with 7 positions matching TRBD1. J was trimmed by 7 bases and V by 4 bases; bases with no gene match: 7. The CDR3 has 14 residues. Germline assignment: CDR1 MDHEN and CDR2 SYDVKM. CDR3 nucleotide sequence: TGTGCCAGCAGTTACCCGACAGGGTACCAGCCCCAGCATTTT. It encodes CASSYPTGYQPQHF. The full variable domain, its missing parts supplied by reference TRBV28 and TRBJ1-5, is DVKVTQSSRYLVKRTGEKVFLECVQDMDHENMFWYRQDPGLGLRLIYFSYDVKMKEKGDIPEGYSVSREKKERFSLILESASTNQTSMYLCASSYPTGYQPQHFGDGTRLSIL.

This clone was seen a few times. The chain combines TRBV30 with TRBJ1-3; no clear D gene. The CDR3 totals 14 residues. The V end lost 4 bases, the J end lost 0 bases, and 10 bases lay between the germline ends. Germline assignment: CDR1 GTSNPN and CDR2 SVGIG (reference sequence). CDR3 sequence (DNA): TGTGCCTGGAATCCCGCGTTCTCTGGAAACACCATATATTTT. It translates to CAWNPAFSGNTIYF.

A single count supports this clone. This rearrangement joins TRBV6-5 to TRBJ1-5, with D possibly TRBD1 on 5 matching bases. The germline CDR1 and CDR2 sequences are MNHEY and SVGAGI. The CDR3 covers 12 residues. Trimming removed 6 bases from V and 4 bases from J, with 7 bases in between. The CDR3 sequence: CASRKGNQPQHF. The CDR3 coding sequence is TGTGCCAGCAGGAAGGGGAATCAGCCCCAGCATTTT.

This clone was picked up one time. V usage is TRBV28 and J usage is TRBJ1-2; no firm D call. In germline, CDR1 is MDHEN, CDR2 SYDVKM. V was cut by 3 bases and J by 4 bases, with 12 bases left in between. This CDR3 is 14 amino acids long. For the CDR3, the DNA is TGTGCCAGCAGTTTGTTTCAGGAGGGCTATGGCTACACCTTC. Residues: CASSLFQEGYGYTF.

This clone was detected once. V and J are TRBV6-5 and TRBJ2-1, with 14 positions matching TRBD2. V trimming: 11 bases; J trimming: 6 bases; junction bases outside the gene matches: 3. Germline V gives CDR1 MNHEY, CDR2 SVGAGI. The CDR3 covers 13 residues. CDR3 sequence reads: CAGGLAGVNEQFF. The CDR3 bases are TGTGCCGGGGGACTAGCGGGAGTCAATGAGCAGTTCTTC.

Of note for this clone: One junction end does not reproduce the germline sequence, and a read error may be involved. The chain is built from TRBV12-3 or TRBV12-4 and TRBJ1-5; 8 positions agree with TRBD1. This CDR3 region has 12 residues. The CDR3 DNA sequence: TGTGCCAGCAGAGACCCGCGACAGGGGATGTATTTT. Translating gives CASRDPRQGMYF.

This sequence joins TRBV4-1 and TRBJ2-4; TRBD2 matches at 11 bases. Per germline, CDR1 MGHRA and CDR2 YSYEKL. The CDR3 covers 21 residues. With V trimmed by 0 bases and J by 9 bases, 22 bases remained unmatched. The CDR3 here is CASSQEIGLRVSGGAWGIQYF. CDR3 DNA: TGCGCCAGCAGCCAAGAAATCGGACTACGGGTTAGCGGGGGGGCCTGGGGCATTCAGTACTTC.

The CDR3, as DNA: TGCAGCGTTCCCGACAGGCTGGACTATGGCTACACCTTC. This encodes CSVPDRLDYGYTF. The gene calls are TRBV29-1 and TRBJ1-2; D possibly corresponds to TRBD1 (6 bases). From germline, CDR1 is SQVTM and CDR2 ANQGSEA. The CDR3 is 13 residues long. V lost 5 bases and J 3 bases, leaving 13 bases between the germline ends.

The CDR3 DNA is TGTGCCAGCAGCTTGGGGGGGACAGGGTTATTCTTTGGCTACACCTTC. It codes for CASSLGGTGLFFGYTF. This chain connects TRBV5-5 to TRBJ1-2; 9 bases match TRBD1. The CDR3 totals 16 residues. With 0 bases clipped from V and 7 bases from J, the junction kept 10 bases outside the gene matches. Germline V CDR1 and CDR2: SGHKS, YYEKEE (reference sequence). Filled out from reference TRBV5-5 and TRBJ1-2, the complete variable domain reads DAGVTQSPTHLIKTRGQQVTLRCSPISGHKSVSWYQQVLGQGPQFIFQYYEKEERGRGNFPDRFSARQFPNYSSELNVNALLLGDSALYLCASSLGGTGLFFGYTFGSGTRLTVV.

This chain joins TRBV18 and TRBJ2-2, with TRBD1 matching 8 bases. CDR3 length: 14 amino acids. CDR1 and CDR2 (germline): KGHSH, LQKENI. With V trimmed by 7 bases and J by 6 bases, 7 bases remained unmatched. The CDR3 DNA sequence: TGTGCCAGCTTGCGGACAGGGAAGGCCGGGGAGCTGTTTTTT. Protein sequence: CASLRTGKAGELFF.

The genes are TRBV2 and TRBJ2-5, with TRBD2 matching 11 bases. This CDR3 contains 15 residues. Germline V lookup: CDR1 SNHLY, CDR2 FYNNEI. The ends lost 8 bases at V and 2 bases at J; junction bases unmatched: 7. CDR3 DNA: TGTGCCAGCTCCCCGGGACTAGCGGCTCAAGAGACCCAGTACTTC. This gives the protein CASSPGLAAQETQYF.

This clone was recorded a few times. V is TRBV3-1 (or the pseudogene TRBV3-2) and J is TRBJ1-2; unclear D gene. The CDR3 loop spans 16 amino acids. Germline V lookup: CDR1 LGHDT, CDR2 YNNKEL (reference sequence). The ends were cut back, 5 bases at V and 5 bases at J, with 21 bases in the middle. The DNA for the CDR3 is TGTGCCAGCAGCTCTAGCGACGGCCTTGTGGGATATGGCTACACCTTC. This encodes CASSSSDGLVGYGYTF.

CDR3 residues: CATSERGRGSNQPQHF. CDR3 coding DNA: TGTGCCACCAGTGAGAGGGGGCGCGGGAGCAATCAGCCCCAGCATTTT. The gene calls are TRBV24-1 and TRBJ1-5; 7 bases are a match to TRBD1. J was trimmed by 1 base and V by 4 bases; bases with no gene match: 6. The germline V gene encodes CDR1 KGHDR and CDR2 SFDVKD. The CDR3 extends over 16 amino acids.

This clone has a single count. Here the CDR3 reads CASYPGDRAYEQYF. As DNA, the CDR3 is TGCGCCAGCTACCCCGGGGACAGGGCCTACGAGCAGTACTTC. The genes are TRBV5-1 and TRBJ2-7; TRBD1 matches 9 bases. V shed 7 bases, J shed 2 bases, and the junction held 7 bases outside the gene matches. The germline V gene has CDR1 SGHRS and CDR2 YFSETQ. This CDR3 spans 14 amino acids.

This clone turned up a few times. This chain connects TRBV7-9 to TRBJ1-6, with 10 bases identical to TRBD1. J gave up 8 bases and V 3 bases, and 4 bases lay outside the gene matches. The germline V gene has CDR1 SEHNR and CDR2 FQNEAQ (reference sequence). The CDR3 has 15 residues. CDR3 nucleotide sequence: TGTGCCAGCAGCTTTCGGGACAGGGGATATTCACCCCTCCACTTT. Amino acid sequence: CASSFRDRGYSPLHF.

CDR3 sequence: CATSRGDRSNNQPQHF. Here the CDR3 DNA reads TGTGCCACCAGCAGAGGAGACAGATCTAACAATCAGCCCCAGCATTTT. The chain uses TRBV15 and TRBJ1-5, with D possibly TRBD1 on 5 matching bases. Trimming took off 1 base at V and 3 bases at J, with 13 bases between the two ends. There are 16 residues in the CDR3. Germline-derived CDR1 and CDR2 are LNHNV and YYDKDF (reference sequence).

J is TRBJ1-5 and V is TRBV2; D not certain. The CDR3 is 14 amino acids. Deletions cut 5 bases from V and 5 bases from J, with 13 bases between. Germline lookup yields CDR1 SNHLY and CDR2 FYNNEI. The CDR3 sequence is CASSIGVPHQPQHF. CDR3 bases: TGTGCCAGCAGTATAGGAGTTCCGCATCAGCCCCAGCATTTT.

This chain connects TRBV5-6 to TRBJ2-7; the D gene is possibly TRBD2 (5 bases). CDR3 length equals 14 residues. V was clipped by 2 bases and J by 2 bases, with 11 bases between them. CDR1 and CDR2 from the germline V gene are SGHDT and YYEEEE. The CDR3 sequence: CASSFADGTYEQYF. In DNA form, the CDR3 reads TGTGCCAGCAGCTTCGCGGACGGGACCTACGAGCAGTACTTC.

This clone was observed a few times. The chain links TRBV28 to TRBJ2-1, with 9 bases lining up with TRBD2. V lost 3 bases and J lost 2; bases outside the gene matches: 8. Germline V CDR1 and CDR2: MDHEN, SYDVKM. CDR3 length: 17 residues. The CDR3 region has the DNA TGTGCCAGCAGTTTGGCTAGCGGGAATTACGCCTACAATGAGCAGTTCTTC. Amino acids: CASSLASGNYAYNEQFF.

This sequence joins TRBV3-1 (or the pseudogene TRBV3-2) and TRBJ2-1; no clear D. The CDR3 is 13 residues long. Germline-derived CDR1 and CDR2 are LGHDT and YNNKEL (reference sequence). V was trimmed by 4 bases and J by 6 bases, leaving 10 bases between them. Here the CDR3 DNA reads TGTGCCAGCAGCCGCGGAGTCACCAATGAGCAGTTCTTC. The encoded protein is CASSRGVTNEQFF.

The genes are TRBV7-9 and TRBJ1-3; TRBD1 is a possible D gene (5 bases). This CDR3 has 16 residues. V was clipped by 9 bases and J by 1 base, with 19 bases between them. Germline V gene sequence: CDR1 SEHNR, CDR2 FQNEAQ (reference sequence). The CDR3 spells CASTEVGEVSGNTIYF. The CDR3 coding sequence is TGTGCCAGTACAGAGGTGGGGGAGGTGTCTGGAAACACCATATATTTT.

The CDR3 loop is CASSGHGLTATNEKLFF. The CDR3 DNA reads TGTGCCAGCAGCGGACACGGCCTGACTGCAACTAATGAAAAACTGTTTTTT. The J gene is TRBJ1-4, the V gene TRBV28; possible D gene TRBD1, 5 bases. The germline V gene encodes CDR1 MDHEN and CDR2 SYDVKM. V was cut by 6 bases and J by 0 bases, with 17 bases left in between. The CDR3 is 17 amino acids.

The rearrangement uses TRBV7-9 and TRBJ1-2; 8 nucleotides line up with TRBD1. The V and J ends lost 5 bases and 4 bases, in that order; junction bases with no gene match: 6. The CDR3 is made up of 14 amino acids. Germline V gene sequence: CDR1 SEHNR, CDR2 FQNEAQ (reference sequence). In DNA form, the CDR3 reads TGTGCCAGCAGCGACTCCGGGACAGGCTATGGCTACACCTTC. Protein: CASSDSGTGYGYTF.

The chain couples TRBV30 to TRBJ2-1; D may be TRBD2 (5 bases). CDR3 length: 12 amino acids. Germline values: CDR1 GTSNPN, CDR2 SVGIG (reference sequence). V gave up 8 bases and J gave up 5 bases, with 13 bases separating them. In nucleotides, the CDR3 is TGTGCCACGACTACGTGGAACAATGAGCAGTTCTTC. Amino acids: CATTTWNNEQFF.

This sequence joins TRBV27 and TRBJ1-1; a possible D gene is TRBD1 (6 bases). Trimming took off 3 bases at V and 0 bases at J, with 17 bases between the two ends. CDR3 length: 17 amino acids. Germline CDR1 MNHEY, CDR2 SMNVEV (reference sequence). For the CDR3, the DNA is TGTGCCAGCAGTTTCAAGAAAACCGGGACACTGAACACTGAAGCTTTCTTT. It is translated as CASSFKKTGTLNTEAFF.

This clone was recorded only once. The J gene is TRBJ1-4, the V gene TRBV15; D uncertain. Trimming shortened V by 0 bases and J by 7 bases, and 6 bases separated the two germline ends. The CDR3 has 13 residues. In germline, CDR1 is LNHNV, CDR2 YYDKDF (reference sequence). The CDR3 spells CATSRDRVEKLFF. The DNA for the CDR3 is TGTGCCACCAGCAGAGATCGGGTTGAAAAACTGTTTTTT. Drawing the rest from reference TRBV15 and TRBJ1-4, the complete variable domain is DAMVIQNPRYQVTQFGKPVTLSCSQTLNHNVMYWYQQKSSQAPKLLFHYYDKDFNNEADTPDNFQSRRPNTSFCFLDIRSPGLGDTAMYLCATSRDRVEKLFFGSGTQLSVL.